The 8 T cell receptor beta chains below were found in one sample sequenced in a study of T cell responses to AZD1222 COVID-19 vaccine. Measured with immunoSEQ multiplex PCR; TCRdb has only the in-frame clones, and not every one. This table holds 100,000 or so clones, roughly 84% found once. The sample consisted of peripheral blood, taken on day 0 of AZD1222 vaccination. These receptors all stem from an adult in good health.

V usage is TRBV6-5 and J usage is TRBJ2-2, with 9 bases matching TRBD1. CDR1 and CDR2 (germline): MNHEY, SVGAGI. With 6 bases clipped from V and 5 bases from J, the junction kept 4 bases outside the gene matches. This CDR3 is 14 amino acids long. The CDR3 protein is CASSRGTGTGELFF. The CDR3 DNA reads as TGTGCCAGCAGCCGCGGGACAGGGACCGGGGAGCTGTTTTTT.

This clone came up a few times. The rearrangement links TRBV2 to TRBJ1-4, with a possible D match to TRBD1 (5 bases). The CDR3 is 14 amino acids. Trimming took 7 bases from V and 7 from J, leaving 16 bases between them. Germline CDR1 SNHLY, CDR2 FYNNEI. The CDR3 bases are TGTGCCAGCAAGGGGTATTTATTCAGTGAAAAACTGTTTTTT. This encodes CASKGYLFSEKLFF.

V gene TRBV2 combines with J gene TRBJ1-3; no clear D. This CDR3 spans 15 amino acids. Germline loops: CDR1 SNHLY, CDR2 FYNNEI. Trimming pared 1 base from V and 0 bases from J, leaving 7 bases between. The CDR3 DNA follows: TGTGCCAGCAGTGAAGGACGGACCTCTGGAAACACCATATATTTT. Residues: CASSEGRTSGNTIYF. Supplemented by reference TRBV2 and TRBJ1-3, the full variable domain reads EPEVTQTPSHQVTQMGQEVILRCVPISNHLYFYWYRQILGQKVEFLVSFYNNEISEKSEIFDDQFSVERPDGSNFTLKIRSTKLEDSAMYFCASSEGRTSGNTIYFGEGSWLTVV.

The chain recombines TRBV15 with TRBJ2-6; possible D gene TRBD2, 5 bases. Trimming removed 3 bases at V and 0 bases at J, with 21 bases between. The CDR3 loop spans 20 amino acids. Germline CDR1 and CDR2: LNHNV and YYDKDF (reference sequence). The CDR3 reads CATSRGFRTPWISGANVLTF. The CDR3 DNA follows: TGTGCCACCAGCAGGGGGTTTAGGACTCCATGGATCTCTGGGGCCAACGTCCTGACTTTC.

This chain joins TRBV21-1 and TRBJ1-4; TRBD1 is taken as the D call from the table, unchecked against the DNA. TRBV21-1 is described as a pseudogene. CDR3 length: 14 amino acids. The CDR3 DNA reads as TGTGCCAGCAGCCCAGGGGGCCTTAATGAAAAACTGTTTTTT. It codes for CASSPGGLNEKLFF.

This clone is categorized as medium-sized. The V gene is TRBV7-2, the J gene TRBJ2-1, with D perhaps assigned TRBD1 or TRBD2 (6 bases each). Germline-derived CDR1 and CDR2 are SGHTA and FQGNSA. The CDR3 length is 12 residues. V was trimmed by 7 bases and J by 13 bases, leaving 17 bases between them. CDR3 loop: CASTPEVGGQFF. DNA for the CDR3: TGTGCCAGCACCCCCGAGGTGGGGGGCCAGTTCTTC.

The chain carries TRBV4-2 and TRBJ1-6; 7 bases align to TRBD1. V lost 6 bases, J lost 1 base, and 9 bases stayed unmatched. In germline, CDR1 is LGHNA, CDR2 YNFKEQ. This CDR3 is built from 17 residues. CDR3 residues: CASRREGARSYNSPLHF. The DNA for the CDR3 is TGTGCCAGCAGAAGGGAGGGGGCGAGATCCTATAATTCACCCCTCCACTTT.

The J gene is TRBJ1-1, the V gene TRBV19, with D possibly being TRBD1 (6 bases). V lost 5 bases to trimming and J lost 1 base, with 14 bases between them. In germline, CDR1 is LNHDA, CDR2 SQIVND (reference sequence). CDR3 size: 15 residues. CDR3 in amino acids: CASSSRRQENTEAFF. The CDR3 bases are TGTGCCAGTAGTTCCCGACGACAGGAGAACACTGAAGCTTTCTTT.